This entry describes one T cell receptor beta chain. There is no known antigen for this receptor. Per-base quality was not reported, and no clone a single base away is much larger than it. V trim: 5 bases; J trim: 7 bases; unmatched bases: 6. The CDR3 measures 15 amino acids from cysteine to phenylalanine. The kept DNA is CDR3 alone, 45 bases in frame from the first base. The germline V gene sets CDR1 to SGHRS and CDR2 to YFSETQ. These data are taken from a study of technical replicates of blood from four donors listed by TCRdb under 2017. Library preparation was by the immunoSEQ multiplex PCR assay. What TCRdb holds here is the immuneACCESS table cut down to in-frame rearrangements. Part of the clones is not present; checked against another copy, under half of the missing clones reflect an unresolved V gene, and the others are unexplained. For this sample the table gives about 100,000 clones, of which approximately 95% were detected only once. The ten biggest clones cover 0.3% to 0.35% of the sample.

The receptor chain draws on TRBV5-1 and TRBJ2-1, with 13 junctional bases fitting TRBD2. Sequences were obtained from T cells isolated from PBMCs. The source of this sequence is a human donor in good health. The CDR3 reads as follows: CASSPGLAGINEQFF. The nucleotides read TGCGCCAGCAGTCCGGGACTAGCGGGAATTAATGAGCAGTTCTTC.